Listed below are T cell receptor beta chains from one sample, sequenced in a study of vaccination effects on CD4 cells after COVID-19. Their antigens are not known. Sequenced by immunoSEQ multiplex PCR; TCRdb stores in-frame clones only, minus some. The sample has 25,000 to 30,000 clones; over 75% are singletons. The sequenced sample was CD4+ T cells from PBMCs cultured with SARS-CoV-2 spike peptides, obtained after COVID-19 vaccination. The receptor set was obtained from a human donor who received a COVID-19 vaccine. Some clones in this sample may be carry-over from other donors' samples. CDR3s leave out the opening cysteine and the closing phenylalanine or tryptophan. The order of the fields is J gene, D gene, V gene, CDR3 protein. D genes are given only for firm matches.

J: TRBJ1-6
D: .
V: TRBV21-1
CDR3: ASTGRVSYNSPLH

J: TRBJ2-3
D: .
V: TRBV29-1
CDR3: SVGSRVADTQY

J: TRBJ2-1
D: TRBD2
V: TRBV27
CDR3: ASSMDRREGEQF

J: TRBJ1-5
D: .
V: TRBV19
CDR3: ASSIAGGYNQPQH

J: TRBJ2-1
D: .
V: TRBV7-9
CDR3: ASSARRGSYNEQF

J: TRBJ2-3
D: .
V: TRBV6-2/TRBV6-3
CDR3: ASSYGVTDTQY

J: TRBJ2-5
D: TRBD1
V: TRBV6-6
CDR3: ASSTIQGNQETQY

J: TRBJ1-1
D: .
V: TRBV7-8
CDR3: ASSFVELSTEAF

J: TRBJ2-2
D: .
V: TRBV6-5
CDR3: ASTATLNTGELF

J: TRBJ1-1
D: TRBD1
V: TRBV6-6
CDR3: ASSYKPQGAGTEAF

J: TRBJ2-6
D: .
V: TRBV7-9
CDR3: ASSFRAPGANVLT

J: TRBJ2-3
D: TRBD2
V: TRBV9
CDR3: ASSVYTGGLSDTQY

J: TRBJ1-4
D: .
V: TRBV5-1
CDR3: ASSPVPDNNEKLF

J: TRBJ1-5
D: .
V: TRBV2
CDR3: ASSGREASQPQH

J: TRBJ2-3
D: .
V: TRBV20-1
CDR3: SARSDTQY

J: TRBJ2-5
D: .
V: TRBV6-2/TRBV6-3
CDR3: ASSYPDRGETQY

J: TRBJ2-3
D: .
V: TRBV19
CDR3: ATKGGVSGRPQY

J: TRBJ2-1
D: TRBD1
V: TRBV2
CDR3: ASIGTGHVEQF

J: TRBJ1-1
D: .
V: TRBV5-1
CDR3: ASSWRGGNTEAF

J: TRBJ2-2
D: TRBD1
V: TRBV24-1
CDR3: ATRNGQGNTGELF

J: TRBJ2-5
D: .
V: TRBV3-1/TRBV3-2
CDR3: ASRYRGGETQY

J: TRBJ2-3
D: .
V: TRBV20-1
CDR3: SASLTSVNTQY

J: TRBJ1-5
D: TRBD1
V: TRBV6-5
CDR3: ASSPGTGGAQPQH

J: TRBJ1-3
D: .
V: TRBV9
CDR3: ASSVARAGAGNTIY

J: TRBJ2-5
D: TRBD1
V: TRBV7-3
CDR3: ASSRLGQDKETQY

J: TRBJ2-3
D: .
V: TRBV24-1
CDR3: ATSDWTDSTDTQY

J: TRBJ2-5
D: .
V: TRBV27
CDR3: ASSLAGVRDETQY

J: TRBJ1-1
D: .
V: TRBV27
CDR3: ASSLSQGTPNTEAF

J: TRBJ1-4
D: TRBD1
V: TRBV27
CDR3: ASRVARGPNEKLF

J: TRBJ2-2
D: TRBD1
V: TRBV19
CDR3: ASGTGTAYTGELF

J: TRBJ2-1
D: TRBD1
V: TRBV19
CDR3: ASSLLDRQLGEQF

J: TRBJ1-2
D: .
V: TRBV5-1
CDR3: ASSLDPTANYGYT

J: TRBJ1-1
D: TRBD1
V: TRBV2
CDR3: ASRLRDREGTEAF

J: TRBJ1-2
D: .
V: TRBV5-1
CDR3: ASSLGTNYGYT

J: TRBJ2-3
D: .
V: TRBV6-5
CDR3: ASRPTSSTDTQY

J: TRBJ2-5
D: .
V: TRBV3-1/TRBV3-2
CDR3: ASSRAETQY

J: TRBJ2-5
D: TRBD1
V: TRBV10-3
CDR3: AISESGTGSRKTQY

J: TRBJ2-2
D: .
V: TRBV9
CDR3: ASSVLGRNTGELF

J: TRBJ1-2
D: TRBD1
V: TRBV4-1
CDR3: ASSQTQTGNYGYT

J: TRBJ1-6
D: .
V: TRBV27
CDR3: ASSFAVYNSPLH

J: TRBJ1-1
D: .
V: TRBV7-8
CDR3: ASSSGLRNTEAF

J: TRBJ1-1
D: .
V: TRBV28
CDR3: ASRGRENTEAF

J: TRBJ1-1
D: .
V: TRBV5-1
CDR3: ASSLVGLSTEAF